The 12 T cell receptor beta chains below come from one sample, sequenced in a study of CD8+CD57+ T cells in acquired aplastic anemia. Selection for sequencing was limited to patients who had shown CD8+CD57+ cell expansion by flow cytometry. TCR beta VDJ and CDR3 profiles were obtained from a genomic DNA template. MiXCR, applied by TCRdb to the reads, yields one record per CDR3 protein. This table holds 250,000 to 300,000 distinct CDR3 sequences, roughly 53% found once. Sequenced material: sorted CD4+, CD8+, or CD8+CD57+ T cells (not recorded which) from PBMCs. The source of these receptors is a human donor with aplastic anemia.

This clonotype was seen repeatedly, ten times or more. V gene TRBV6-1 combines with J gene TRBJ1-2; 9 nucleotides line up with TRBD1. The CDR3 runs 16 residues. With V trimmed by 6 bases and J by 7 bases, 15 bases remained unmatched. Germline-derived CDR1 and CDR2 are MNHNS and SASEGT. The CDR3 coding sequence is TGTGCCAGCAGGGCGACCGGGACAGGGCTTTCGGTTGGCTACACCTTC. It is translated as CASRATGTGLSVGYTF.

This sequence joins TRBV20-1 and TRBJ1-1; D may be TRBD1 (6 bases). Trimming removed 5 bases at V and 5 bases at J, with 18 bases between. Germline CDR1 reads DFQATT; CDR2 reads SNEGSKA (reference sequence). The CDR3 consists of 14 residues. The CDR3 protein is CSAAQGRTGTEAFF. The CDR3 DNA follows: TGCAGTGCTGCACAGGGACGGACGGGAACTGAAGCTTTCTTT.

In regard to this clonotype: One end of the junction does not line up with germline, which may come from a read error. The chain employs TRBV19 and TRBJ1-5; possible D gene TRBD1, 5 bases. Germline lookup yields CDR1 LNHDA and CDR2 SQIVND (reference sequence). This CDR3 has 16 amino acids. CDR3: CASSLHPSGLNQPRHF. The CDR3 bases are TGTGCCAGTAGTTTGCACCCCTCAGGGCTCAATCAACCCCGGCATTTT.

On this clonotype: A read error may produce the germline difference seen at one junction end. This chain connects TRBV7-2 to TRBJ2-7; 9 bases are a match to TRBD1. The length of the CDR3 is 15 residues. Germline V CDR1 and CDR2: SGHTA, FQGNSA. CDR3: CASSSPGTGTYEQHF. For the CDR3, the DNA is TGTGCCAGCAGCTCACCCGGGACAGGGACCTACGAGCAGCACTTC.

This clonotype was observed a handful of times. The chain joins TRBV19 to TRBJ2-2, with D maybe TRBD1 (6 bases). CDR1 and CDR2 from the germline V gene are LNHDA and SQIVND (reference sequence). The V end was cut by 6 bases, the J end by 1 base, with 9 bases between. There are 14 residues in the CDR3. The CDR3 protein is CASSMTGNTGELFF. The CDR3 DNA follows: TGTGCCAGTAGCATGACAGGGAACACCGGGGAGCTGTTTTTT.

This clonotype has only a few counts. This clone may be a read error of a much larger clone one base away. The CDR3 is CVSTLQTGQGGYTF. The DNA of the CDR3 is TGTGTCAGTACCTTACAGACAGGGCAAGGTGGCTACACCTTC. The chain joins TRBV19 to TRBJ1-2, with TRBD1 matching 7 bases. The CDR3 runs 14 residues. The germline V gene has CDR1 LNHDA and CDR2 SQIVND (reference sequence). Full variable domain (remainder filled in from reference TRBV19 and TRBJ1-2): DGGITQSPKYLFRKEGQNVTLSCEQNLNHDAMYWYRQDPGQGLRLIYYSQIVNDFQKGDIAEGYSVSREKKESFPLTVTSAQKNPTAFYLCVSTLQTGQGGYTFGSGTRLTVV.

This chain uses TRBV10-1 with TRBJ2-7; D possibly corresponds to TRBD1 (6 bases). Germline CDR1 and CDR2: WNHNN and SYGVQD (reference sequence). Trimming removed 0 bases at V and 3 bases at J, with 9 bases between. This CDR3 has 14 residues. The CDR3 reads CASSESTDSYEQYF. The CDR3 region has the DNA TGCGCCAGCAGTGAGTCGACGGACAGCTACGAGCAGTACTTC.

In its sample, this clonotype was seen many times. V is TRBV11-3 and J is TRBJ2-1; D perhaps matches TRBD2 (6 bases). Germline V lookup: CDR1 SGHNT, CDR2 YENEEA. The V end was cut by 5 bases, the J end by 8 bases, with 10 bases between. The CDR3 sequence is 12 residues long. The CDR3, as DNA: TGTGCCAGCAGCACCAGGAGGGATGAGCAGTTCTTC. Translation: CASSTRRDEQFF.

The DNA of the CDR3 is TGTGCCAGCAGCGTAGGGGGGGACTACGCCTACAATGAGCAGTTCTTC. Its protein is CASSVGGDYAYNEQFF. The rearrangement links TRBV9 to TRBJ2-1; 7 nucleotides align to TRBD2. With V trimmed by 0 bases and J by 2 bases, 5 bases remained unmatched. Per the germline V gene, CDR1 is SGDLS and CDR2 is YYNGEE. The CDR3 extends over 16 amino acids.

The V call is TRBV6-5, the J call TRBJ2-7, with 9 bases lining up with TRBD2. Germline V gene sequence: CDR1 MNHEY, CDR2 SVGAGI. The CDR3 totals 13 residues. The ends lost 11 bases at V and 4 bases at J; junction bases unmatched: 9. The CDR3 is CAAGGGKGYEQYF. DNA of the CDR3: TGTGCCGCGGGAGGGGGCAAGGGGTACGAGCAGTACTTC.

This clonotype was counted a few times. The gene calls are TRBV29-1 and TRBJ1-2, with TRBD1 matching 7 bases. Germline CDR1 SQVTM, CDR2 ANQGSEA. The CDR3 is made up of 15 amino acids. V trimming: 2 bases; J trimming: 7 bases; junction bases outside the gene matches: 13. CDR3 in amino acids: CSVEPTRGRIGGYTF. In DNA form, the CDR3 reads TGCAGCGTTGAACCGACAAGGGGGCGAATCGGTGGCTACACCTTC.

This clonotype was recorded a few times. The chain combines TRBV20-1 with TRBJ1-2; D might be TRBD1 (5 bases). Trimming took off 0 bases at V and 5 bases at J, with 10 bases between the two ends. CDR1 is DFQATT, CDR2 SNEGSKA, per germline (reference sequence). CDR3 length: 13 amino acids. The CDR3 coding sequence is TGCAGTGCTAGAGACAGGGAAGAATATGGCTACACCTTC. Protein product: CSARDREEYGYTF.